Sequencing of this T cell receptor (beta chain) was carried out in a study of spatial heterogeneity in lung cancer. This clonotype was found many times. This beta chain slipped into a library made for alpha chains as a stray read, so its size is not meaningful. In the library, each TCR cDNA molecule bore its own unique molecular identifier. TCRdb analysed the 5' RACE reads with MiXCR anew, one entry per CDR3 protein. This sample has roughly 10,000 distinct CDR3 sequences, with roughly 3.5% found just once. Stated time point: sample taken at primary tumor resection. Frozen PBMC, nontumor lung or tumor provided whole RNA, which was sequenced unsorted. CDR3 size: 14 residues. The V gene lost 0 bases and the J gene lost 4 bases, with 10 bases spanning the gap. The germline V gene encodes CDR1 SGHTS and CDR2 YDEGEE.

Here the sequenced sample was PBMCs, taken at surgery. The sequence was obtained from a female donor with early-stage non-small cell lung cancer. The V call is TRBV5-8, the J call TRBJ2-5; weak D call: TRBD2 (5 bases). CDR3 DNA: TGTGCCAGCAGCTTGGGGCTAGCCGGAGAGACCCAGTACTTC. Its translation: CASSLGLAGETQYF.